These 19 T cell receptor beta chains were all obtained from the same sample, sequenced in a study of blood T cell repertoires in COVID-19. Profiling relied on immunoSEQ multiplex PCR, and the TCRdb table lists in-frame clones only, not all of them. Among some 97,000 clones, 90% were seen once, and the ten largest hold around 5.1%. Sequencing input: peripheral blood. These receptors originate from a man between 50 and 59 years old with acute or convalescent COVID-19.

This sequence joins TRBV18 and TRBJ1-1; D remains ambiguous. The CDR3 runs 15 residues. Germline V lookup: CDR1 KGHSH, CDR2 LQKENI. The V and J ends lost 6 bases and 5 bases respectively, with 19 bases between them. CDR3 sequence reads: CASSRGQSGSTEAFF. CDR3 bases: TGTGCCAGCTCCCGCGGCCAGTCGGGAAGTACTGAAGCTTTCTTT.

The chain links TRBV5-6 to TRBJ2-3; D may be TRBD2 (5 bases). This CDR3 comprises 14 residues. Germline V gene data show CDR1 as SGHDT and CDR2 as YYEEEE. Trimming shortened V by 1 base and J by 11 bases, and 17 bases separated the two germline ends. The CDR3 reads CASSLLNAQRVQYF. In DNA, the CDR3 is TGTGCCAGCAGCTTGCTAAACGCACAGAGGGTGCAGTATTTT.

The V call is TRBV4-1, the J call TRBJ1-1; unclear D gene. The germline CDR1 and CDR2 sequences are MGHRA and YSYEKL. V lost 4 bases and J 0 bases, leaving 12 bases between the germline ends. The CDR3 is 15 amino acids. CDR3 in DNA: TGCGCCAGCAGCCCCAATTATCCGGTGAACACTGAAGCTTTCTTT. Its protein is CASSPNYPVNTEAFF.

This clone was seen a single time. The chain is built from TRBV11-2 and TRBJ2-1; no clear D. Germline loops: CDR1 SGHAT, CDR2 FQNNGV. V was trimmed by 0 bases and J by 6 bases, leaving 9 bases between them. The CDR3 totals 14 residues. The CDR3 loop is CASSLDGGSNEQFF. CDR3 nucleotide sequence: TGTGCCAGCAGCTTAGATGGTGGCTCCAATGAGCAGTTCTTC.

The rearrangement joins TRBV4-1 to TRBJ2-5; D perhaps matches TRBD2 (5 bases). CDR1 MGHRA and CDR2 YSYEKL come from the germline V gene. Trimming cost V 0 bases and J 5 bases, with 13 bases left between them. The CDR3 is made up of 15 amino acids. CDR3 in amino acids: CASSQEGRSGETQYF. CDR3 DNA: TGCGCCAGCAGCCAAGAAGGAAGGAGCGGCGAGACCCAGTACTTC.

V gene TRBV12-3 or TRBV12-4 combines with J gene TRBJ1-6; D ambiguous. Trimming cost V 4 bases and J 9 bases, with 7 bases left between them. The CDR3 length is 12 residues. In DNA form, the CDR3 reads TGTGCCAGCAGTTCCCCTTTTTCACCCCTCCACTTT. This translates into CASSSPFSPLHF.

V is TRBV7-9 and J is TRBJ2-1; 9 nucleotides line up with TRBD2. V was pared by 4 bases and J by 1 base, with 5 bases of the junction left unmatched. This CDR3 has 16 residues. Germline V gives CDR1 SEHNR, CDR2 FQNEAQ (reference sequence). The CDR3 DNA reads as TGTGCCAGCAGCTCATTAGCGGGAGTGTCCTACAATGAGCAGTTCTTC. It translates to CASSSLAGVSYNEQFF.

The chain links TRBV19 to TRBJ2-1; the match to TRBD2 covers 10 bases. The germline gives CDR1 LNHDA, CDR2 SQIVND (reference sequence). V trimming: 4 bases; J trimming: 7 bases; junction bases outside the gene matches: 4. The CDR3 is 14 residues long. CDR3 loop: CASSKAGGPNEQFF. The CDR3 nucleotides read TGTGCCAGTAGTAAAGCGGGAGGGCCTAATGAGCAGTTCTTC.

This clone was seen more than once but under ten times. V usage is TRBV3-1 (or the pseudogene TRBV3-2) and J usage is TRBJ2-7, with 10 bases identical to TRBD1. Germline CDR1 is LGHDT and CDR2 is YNNKEL (reference sequence). V shed 4 bases and J 3 bases; nucleotides not matched to a gene: 6. The CDR3 is 15 residues long. For the CDR3, the DNA is TGTGCCAGCAGCCCGACAGGGGGCGGACTCTACGAGCAGTACTTC. This gives the protein CASSPTGGGLYEQYF.

The rearrangement joins TRBV19 to TRBJ1-5; D might be TRBD1 (6 bases). Trimming stripped 3 bases from V and 4 bases from J, with 13 bases between. CDR3 length equals 15 residues. The V gene's germline CDR1 is LNHDA and CDR2 SQIVND (reference sequence). CDR3 residues: CASSMDTGRNQPQHF. For the CDR3, the DNA is TGTGCCAGTAGTATGGACACAGGGAGAAATCAGCCCCAGCATTTT.

The genes are TRBV5-1 and TRBJ2-7; 12 bases line up with TRBD1. The CDR3 consists of 15 residues. Germline V CDR1 and CDR2: SGHRS, YFSETQ. Trimming cost V 4 bases and J 0 bases; bases outside gene matches: 2. The CDR3 DNA is TGCGCCAGCAGCGTGGGACAGGGGGCCTCCTACGAGCAGTACTTC. Its translation: CASSVGQGASYEQYF.

This chain uses TRBV7-2 with TRBJ1-6; 9 bases agree with TRBD1. CDR1 is SGHTA, CDR2 FQGNSA, per germline. The CDR3 consists of 16 residues. Trimming took 3 bases from V and 7 from J; bases not matched to a gene: 7. The CDR3 reads CASSFGRGQGNSPLHF. The CDR3 nucleotides are TGTGCCAGCAGCTTCGGCCGGGGACAGGGCAATTCACCCCTCCACTTT.

The V call is TRBV18, the J call TRBJ2-3; 7 nucleotides match TRBD2. Germline lookup yields CDR1 KGHSH and CDR2 LQKENI. After removal of 4 bases from V and 2 bases from J, the junction contained 9 bases not matched to a gene. This CDR3 spans 16 amino acids. The CDR3 DNA is TGTGCCAGCTCACTACCTAGCGGAGCTCTCACAGATACGCAGTATTTT. Protein sequence: CASSLPSGALTDTQYF. Looking up the rest from reference TRBV18 and TRBJ2-3 gives the full variable domain: NAGVMQNPRHLVRRRGQEARLRCSPMKGHSHVYWYRQLPEEGLKFMVYLQKENIIDESGMPKERFSAEFPKEGPSILRIQQVVRGDSAAYFCASSLPSGALTDTQYFGPGTRLTVL.

The chain is built from TRBV11-2 and TRBJ1-2, with 7 nucleotides matching TRBD1. The ends lost 2 bases at V and 8 bases at J; junction bases unmatched: 14. This CDR3 has 16 residues. Germline V gene lookup returns CDR1 SGHAT and CDR2 FQNNGV. In DNA form, the CDR3 reads TGTGCCAGCAGCTTATCCCCGCAGGGGGGCAGGCGGGGCTACACCTTC. It yields the protein CASSLSPQGGRRGYTF.

This chain uses TRBV19 with TRBJ2-1; the match to TRBD2 covers 9 bases. The CDR3 length is 15 residues. Trimming took 3 bases from V and 4 from J; bases not matched to a gene: 4. From germline, CDR1 is LNHDA and CDR2 SQIVND (reference sequence). CDR3 bases: TGTGCCAGTAGTATGGTTAGCGGGAGATACAATGAGCAGTTCTTC. Its translation is CASSMVSGRYNEQFF.

The J gene is TRBJ2-6, the V gene TRBV19, with 9 bases aligning to TRBD2. With 5 bases clipped from V and 4 bases from J, the junction kept 9 bases outside the gene matches. The CDR3 has 17 residues. Germline V gives CDR1 LNHDA, CDR2 SQIVND (reference sequence). The CDR3 DNA reads as TGTGCCAGTAGTCGGGTAGCGGGGGCGCTCGGGGCCAACGTCCTGACTTTC. Its protein is CASSRVAGALGANVLTF.

The chain uses TRBV6-5 and TRBJ1-1; TRBD1 might be the D (5 bases). The CDR3 is 15 residues long. Trimming shortened V by 0 bases and J by 2 bases, and 10 bases separated the two germline ends. CDR1 and CDR2 (germline): MNHEY, SVGAGI. For the CDR3, the DNA is TGTGCCAGCAGTTACTCGCGGGGACGAAACACTGAAGCTTTCTTT. Translating it yields CASSYSRGRNTEAFF.

This clone was recorded once. V and J are TRBV24-1 and TRBJ2-7, with TRBD2 identical over 13 bases. This CDR3 is 15 amino acids long. Per the germline V gene, CDR1 is KGHDR and CDR2 is SFDVKD. J was trimmed by 3 bases and V by 3 bases; bases with no gene match: 1. The CDR3 coding sequence is TGTGCCACCAGTGATCGGACTAGCGGGGGCTACGAGCAGTACTTC. Amino acids: CATSDRTSGGYEQYF.

The chain has TRBV10-3 and TRBJ2-7, with 13 bases identical to TRBD2. V shed 10 bases and J 6 bases; nucleotides not matched to a gene: 15. Germline lookup yields CDR1 ENHRY and CDR2 SYGVKD. The CDR3 has 16 amino acids. CDR3 in amino acids: CATRTSGSPLSGEQYF. CDR3 sequence (DNA): TGTGCCACCCGGACTAGCGGGAGTCCCTTAAGCGGCGAGCAGTACTTC.